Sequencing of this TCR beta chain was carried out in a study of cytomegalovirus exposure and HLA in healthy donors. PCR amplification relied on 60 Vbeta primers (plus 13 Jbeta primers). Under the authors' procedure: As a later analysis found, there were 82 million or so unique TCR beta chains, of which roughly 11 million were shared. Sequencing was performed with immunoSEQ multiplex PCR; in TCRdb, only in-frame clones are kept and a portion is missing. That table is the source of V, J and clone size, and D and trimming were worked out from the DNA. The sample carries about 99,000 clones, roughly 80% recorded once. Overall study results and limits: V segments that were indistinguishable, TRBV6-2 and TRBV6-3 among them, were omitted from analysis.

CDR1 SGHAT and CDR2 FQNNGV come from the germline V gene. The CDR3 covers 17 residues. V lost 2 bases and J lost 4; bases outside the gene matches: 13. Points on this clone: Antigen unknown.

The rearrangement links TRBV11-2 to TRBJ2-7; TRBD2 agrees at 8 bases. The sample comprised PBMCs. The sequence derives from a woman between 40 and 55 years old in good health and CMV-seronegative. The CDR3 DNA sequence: TGTGCCAGCAGCTTATCCCCGACTAGCGATTACTTATACGAGCAGTACTTC. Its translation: CASSLSPTSDYLYEQYF. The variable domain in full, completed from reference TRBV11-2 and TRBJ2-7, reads EAGVAQSPRYKIIEKRQSVAFWCNPISGHATLYWYQQILGQGPKLLIQFQNNGVVDDSQLPKDRFSAERLKGVDSTLKIQPAKLEDSAVYLCASSLSPTSDYLYEQYFGPGTRLTVT.